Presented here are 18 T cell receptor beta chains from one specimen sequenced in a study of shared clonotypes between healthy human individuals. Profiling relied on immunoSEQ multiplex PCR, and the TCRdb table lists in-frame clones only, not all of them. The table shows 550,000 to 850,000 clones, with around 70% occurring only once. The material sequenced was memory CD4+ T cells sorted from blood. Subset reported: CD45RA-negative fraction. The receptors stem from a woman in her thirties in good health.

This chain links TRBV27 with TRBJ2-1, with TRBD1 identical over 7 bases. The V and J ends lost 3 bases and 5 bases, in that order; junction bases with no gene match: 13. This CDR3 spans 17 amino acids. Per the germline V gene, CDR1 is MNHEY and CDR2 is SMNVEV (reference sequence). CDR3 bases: TGTGCCAGCAGTTTCCGACCACCGGGACAGAACAACAATGAGCAGTTCTTC. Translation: CASSFRPPGQNNNEQFF.

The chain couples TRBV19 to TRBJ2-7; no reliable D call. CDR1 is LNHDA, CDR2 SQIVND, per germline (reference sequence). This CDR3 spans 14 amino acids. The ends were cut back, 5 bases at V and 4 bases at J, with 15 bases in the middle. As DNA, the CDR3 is TGTGCCAGTAGTGACGGGTGGCGGAATTACGAGCAGTACTTC. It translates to CASSDGWRNYEQYF.

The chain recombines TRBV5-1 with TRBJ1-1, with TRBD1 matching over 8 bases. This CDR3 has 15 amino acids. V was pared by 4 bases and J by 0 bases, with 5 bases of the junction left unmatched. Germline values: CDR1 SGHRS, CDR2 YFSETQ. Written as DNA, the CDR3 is TGCGCCAGCAGCCCGACAGGGGCCATGAACACTGAAGCTTTCTTT. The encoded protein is CASSPTGAMNTEAFF.

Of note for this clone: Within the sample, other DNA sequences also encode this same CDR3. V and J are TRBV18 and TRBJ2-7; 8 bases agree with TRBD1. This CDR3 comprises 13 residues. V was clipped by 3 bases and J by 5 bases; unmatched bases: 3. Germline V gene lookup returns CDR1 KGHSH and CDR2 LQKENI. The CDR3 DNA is TGTGCCAGCTCACCTGGACAGGGAGACGAGCAGTACTTC. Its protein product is CASSPGQGDEQYF. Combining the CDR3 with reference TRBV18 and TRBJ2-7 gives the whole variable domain NAGVMQNPRHLVRRRGQEARLRCSPMKGHSHVYWYRQLPEEGLKFMVYLQKENIIDESGMPKERFSAEFPKEGPSILRIQQVVRGDSAAYFCASSPGQGDEQYFGPGTRLTVT.

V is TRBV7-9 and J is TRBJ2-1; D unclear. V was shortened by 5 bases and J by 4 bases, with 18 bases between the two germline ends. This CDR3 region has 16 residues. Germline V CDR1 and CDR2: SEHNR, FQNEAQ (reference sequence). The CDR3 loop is CASSLPPLQAYNEQFF. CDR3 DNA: TGTGCCAGCAGCCTTCCCCCCCTGCAGGCGTACAATGAGCAGTTCTTC. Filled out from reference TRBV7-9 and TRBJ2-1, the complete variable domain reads DTGVSQNPRHKITKRGQNVTFRCDPISEHNRLYWYRQTLGQGPEFLTYFQNEAQLEKSRLLSDRFSAERPKGSFSTLEIQRTEQGDSAMYLCASSLPPLQAYNEQFFGPGTRLTVL.

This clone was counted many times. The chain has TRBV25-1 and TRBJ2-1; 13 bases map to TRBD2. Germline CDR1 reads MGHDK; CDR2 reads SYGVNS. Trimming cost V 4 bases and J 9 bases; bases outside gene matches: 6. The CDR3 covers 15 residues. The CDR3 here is CASSGRLAGGIEQFF. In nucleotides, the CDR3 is TGTGCCAGCAGTGGAAGACTAGCGGGAGGCATTGAGCAGTTCTTC.

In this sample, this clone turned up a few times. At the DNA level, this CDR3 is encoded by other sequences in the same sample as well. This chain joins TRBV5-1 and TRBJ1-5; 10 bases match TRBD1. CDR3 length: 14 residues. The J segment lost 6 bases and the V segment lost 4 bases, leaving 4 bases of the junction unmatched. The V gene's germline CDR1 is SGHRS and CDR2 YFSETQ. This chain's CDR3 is CASSPGTGAQPQHF. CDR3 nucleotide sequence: TGCGCCAGCAGCCCAGGGACAGGGGCTCAGCCCCAGCATTTT.

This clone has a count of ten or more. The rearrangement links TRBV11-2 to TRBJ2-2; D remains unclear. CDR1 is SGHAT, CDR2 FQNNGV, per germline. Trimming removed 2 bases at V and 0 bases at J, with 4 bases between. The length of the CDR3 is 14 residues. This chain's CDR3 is CASSLNANTGELFF. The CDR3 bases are TGTGCCAGCAGCTTAAACGCGAACACCGGGGAGCTGTTTTTT.

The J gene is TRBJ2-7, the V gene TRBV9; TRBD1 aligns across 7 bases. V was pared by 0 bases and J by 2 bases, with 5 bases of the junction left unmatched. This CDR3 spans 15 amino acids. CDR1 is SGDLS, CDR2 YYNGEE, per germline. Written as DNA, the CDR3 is TGTGCCAGCAGCGTAGCGTGGGACAGCCCCTACGAGCAGTACTTC. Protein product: CASSVAWDSPYEQYF.

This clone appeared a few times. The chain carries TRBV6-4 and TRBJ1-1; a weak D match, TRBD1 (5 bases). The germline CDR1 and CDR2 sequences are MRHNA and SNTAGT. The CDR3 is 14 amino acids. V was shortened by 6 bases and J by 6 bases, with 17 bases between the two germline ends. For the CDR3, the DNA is TGTGCCAGCAGACAGAACGGGGGGTCCCCTGAAGCTTTCTTT. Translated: CASRQNGGSPEAFF.

The CDR3 loop reads CASSWSGVGETQYF. CDR3 sequence (DNA): TGTGCCAGCAGTTGGTCGGGGGTCGGAGAGACCCAGTACTTC. The rearrangement joins TRBV2 to TRBJ2-5, with D possibly TRBD2 on 6 matching bases. V gave up 5 bases and J gave up 4 bases, with 14 bases separating them. This CDR3 contains 14 residues. Germline-derived CDR1 and CDR2 are SNHLY and FYNNEI.

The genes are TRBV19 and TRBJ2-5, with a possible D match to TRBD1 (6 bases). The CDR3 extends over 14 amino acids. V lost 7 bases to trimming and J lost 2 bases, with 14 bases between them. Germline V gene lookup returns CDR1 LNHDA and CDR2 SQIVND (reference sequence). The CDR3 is CASNQGHPQETQYF. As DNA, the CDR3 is TGTGCCAGTAACCAGGGACACCCGCAAGAGACCCAGTACTTC.

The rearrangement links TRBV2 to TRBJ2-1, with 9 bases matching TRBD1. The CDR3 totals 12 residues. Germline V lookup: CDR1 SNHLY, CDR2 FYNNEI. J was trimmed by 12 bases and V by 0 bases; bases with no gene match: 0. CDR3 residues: CASSEAGQGQFF. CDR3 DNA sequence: TGTGCCAGCAGTGAAGCGGGACAGGGGCAGTTCTTC.

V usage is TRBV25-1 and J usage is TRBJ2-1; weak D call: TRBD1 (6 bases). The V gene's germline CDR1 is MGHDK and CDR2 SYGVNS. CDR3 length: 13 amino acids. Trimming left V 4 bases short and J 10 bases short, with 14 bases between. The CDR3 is CASSGPNREEQFF. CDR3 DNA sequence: TGTGCCAGCAGTGGCCCGAACAGGGAGGAGCAGTTCTTC.

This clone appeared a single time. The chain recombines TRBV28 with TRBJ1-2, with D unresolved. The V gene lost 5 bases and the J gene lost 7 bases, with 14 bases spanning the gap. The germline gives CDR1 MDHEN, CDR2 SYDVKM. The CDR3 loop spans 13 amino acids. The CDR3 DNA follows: TGTGCCAGCAGTCCCCGAGGGTGGAGTGGCTACACCTTC. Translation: CASSPRGWSGYTF.

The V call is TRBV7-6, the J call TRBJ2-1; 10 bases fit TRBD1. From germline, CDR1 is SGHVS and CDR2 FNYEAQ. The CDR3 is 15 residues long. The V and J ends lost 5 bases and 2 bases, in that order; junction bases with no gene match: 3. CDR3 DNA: TGTGCCAGCAGCGGGGGACAGGGGCCCTACAATGAGCAGTTCTTC. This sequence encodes CASSGGQGPYNEQFF.

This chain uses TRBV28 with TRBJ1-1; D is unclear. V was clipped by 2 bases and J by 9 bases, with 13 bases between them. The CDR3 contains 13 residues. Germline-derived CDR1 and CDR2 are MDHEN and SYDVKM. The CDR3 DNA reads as TGTGCCAGCAGTTTAGTATCTACGGGGAAAGCTTTCTTT. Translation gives CASSLVSTGKAFF.

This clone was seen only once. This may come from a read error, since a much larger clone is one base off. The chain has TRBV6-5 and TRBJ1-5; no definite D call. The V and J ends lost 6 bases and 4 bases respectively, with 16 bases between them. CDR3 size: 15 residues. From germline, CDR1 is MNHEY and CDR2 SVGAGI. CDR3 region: CASRYGSNPNQPQHF. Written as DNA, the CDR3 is TGTGCCAGCAGGTACGGCAGCAATCCTAATCAGCCCCAGCATTTT.